This T cell receptor beta chain was identified during a study of control samples from healthy donors and cancer patients. Measured with immunoSEQ multiplex PCR; TCRdb has only the in-frame clones, and not every one. This table has 40,000 to 55,000 clones, approximately 93% appearing once. Sequencing was performed on PBMCs. The TCR sequence derives from a woman between 50 and 59 years old with head and neck cancer.

CDR3 nucleotide sequence: TGTGCCAGCAGTAGGGAGGCGGGGGGCTACAATGAGCAGTTCTTC. Translating gives CASSREAGGYNEQFF. The chain joins TRBV6-5 to TRBJ2-1, with 8 positions matching TRBD2. Unmatched junction bases numbered 6, after V lost 5 bases and J lost 3 bases. The CDR3 covers 15 residues. The germline CDR1 and CDR2 sequences are MNHEY and SVGAGI.